This TCR beta chain was identified during a study of a mutant IDH1 vaccine in newly diagnosed glioma. About the research overall: Vaccines were first given 4-6 weeks after radiotherapy alone, or with temozolomide cycles.

Sequencing used immunoSEQ multiplex PCR; TCRdb keeps in-frame clones, though not all of them. Of tens of thousands of clones listed, about 85% are singletons. CDR1 is MNHNY, CDR2 SVGAGI, per germline (reference sequence). The CDR3 length is 13 residues. V was trimmed by 2 bases and J by 5 bases, leaving 6 bases between them. Regarding this clone: Its antigen is not identified.

The time point: week 23, last vaccination. All doses held 300 ug of mutant IDH1 20-mer peptide, with topical imiquimod. Sample: PBMCs, taken from a glioma patient whose treatment included an IDH1 peptide vaccine. The source is a man aged 25 to 40 with glioma. V usage is TRBV6-6 and J usage is TRBJ2-2, with unresolved D. The CDR3 here is CASSYVGTGELFF. CDR3 DNA: TGTGCCAGCAGTTACGTGGGGACCGGGGAGCTGTTTTTT.